This T cell receptor beta chain was retrieved from a study of regulatory T cells in long-lasting Graves disease. This clonotype has a count of ten or more. This CDR3 contains 13 residues. From germline, CDR1 is SNHLY and CDR2 FYNNEI. V lost 5 bases and J 7 bases, leaving 15 bases between the germline ends. Time point specified: newly diagnosed GD, antithyroid drugs for less than 3 months. Construction of the TCR library relied on RNA isolated from PBMCs. Construction of the TCR beta libraries employed iRepertoire HTBI primers in conjunction with Arm-PCR of CDR3 regions. Via MiXCR, TCRdb re-called the multiplex PCR reads, giving one row per CDR3 protein. Of fewer than 550,000 distinct CDR3 sequences listed, 16% are singletons. This sample was also put to use in a study of T cells in Graves' hyperthyroidism and ophthalmopathy. Per that paper: Calling Graves' hyperthyroidism stable meant ophthalmopathy did not progress within 18 months.

Source: peripheral blood mononuclear cells (PBMCs), taken at new diagnosis, from a patient treated with antithyroid drugs. This sequence was found in a woman aged 35-65 years with Graves disease. The V call is TRBV2, the J call TRBJ2-7; D possibly corresponds to TRBD2 (5 bases). Here the CDR3 reads CASSPRDSGEQYF. The CDR3 DNA sequence: TGTGCCAGCAGTCCACGGGATAGTGGGGAGCAGTACTTC.